Presented here are 30 T cell receptor beta chains from one specimen sequenced in a study of Graves' ophthalmopathy and Graves' hyperthyroidism. For repertoire sequencing, the TCR beta CDR3 regions were amplified from RNA transcripts. RT-PCR with HTBI primers came first, then second-round multiplex PCR. TCRdb recomputed calls from the multiplex PCR reads with MiXCR, one row per CDR3 protein. The profile shows 200,000 to 300,000 distinct CDR3 sequences, less than 55% of them singletons. Sequencing was done on a sample of peripheral blood. The receptors originated from an adult man with Graves' ophthalmopathy.

Note on this clonotype: The DNA is left out, because the CDR3 cannot be placed on it with certainty; the CDR3 is given as TCRdb lists it. The V and J genes are TRBV12-1 and TRBJ1-5; the table names TRBD1, a call not compared with the DNA. TRBV12-1 is a pseudogene. Inclusive of both ends, the CDR3 amounts to 14 amino acids. The CDR3 region is CASVVGVGNQPQHF.

The gene calls are TRBV5-1 and TRBJ2-1; D may be TRBD2 (5 bases). The V gene lost 2 bases and the J gene lost 0 bases, with 12 bases spanning the gap. Germline V gene sequence: CDR1 SGHRS, CDR2 YFSETQ. The CDR3 has 16 amino acids. CDR3 DNA: TGCGCCAGCAGCTTAGCGGCGGATAGCTCCTACAATGAGCAGTTCTTC. It translates to CASSLAADSSYNEQFF.

This rearrangement joins TRBV20-1 to TRBJ2-5; 12 nucleotides line up with TRBD1. V was pared by 5 bases and J by 3 bases, with 13 bases of the junction left unmatched. This CDR3 region has 17 residues. Germline values: CDR1 DFQATT, CDR2 SNEGSKA (reference sequence). CDR3 sequence: CSAPGPGQGASEETQYF. DNA for the CDR3: TGCAGTGCTCCGGGACCGGGACAGGGGGCGTCGGAAGAGACCCAGTACTTC.

V and J are TRBV29-1 and TRBJ1-1; TRBD1 is a possible D gene (5 bases). The CDR3 runs to 15 residues. Trimming removed 8 bases at V and 3 bases at J, with 22 bases between. Germline-derived CDR1 and CDR2 are SQVTM and ANQGSEA. The chain's CDR3 is CSTKKGRVGDTEAFF. The CDR3 DNA reads TGCAGCACCAAAAAGGGACGCGTGGGGGACACTGAAGCTTTCTTT.

This chain joins TRBV2 and TRBJ2-7; a possible D gene is TRBD2 (6 bases). The J call may be wrong; the DNA end is better matched by TRBJ2-1. Per the germline V gene, CDR1 is SNHLY and CDR2 is FYNNEI. There are 13 residues in the CDR3. CDR3 amino acids: CASSRESYNEQFF. CDR3 in DNA: TGTGCCAGCAGCCGGGAGAGTTACAATGAGCAGTTCTTC.

The table lists this clonotype with a few counts. This rearrangement joins TRBV29-1 to TRBJ1-1; D remains ambiguous. The CDR3 spans 12 residues. Germline lookup yields CDR1 SQVTM and CDR2 ANQGSEA. The CDR3 bases are TGCAGTACCATATCCGGTGAGGGAAAAGTTTTCTTT. Encoded protein: CSTISGEGKVFF.

For this clonotype: The conserved closing phenylalanine or tryptophan is absent in this CDR3, likely reflecting a read error. The chain couples TRBV29-1 to TRBJ2-7; D may correspond to TRBD1 or TRBD2 (7 bases each). V was cut by 6 bases and J by 5 bases, with 17 bases left in between. CDR1 is SQVTM and CDR2 is ANQGSEA in the germline V gene. The CDR3 sequence is 13 residues long. The DNA for the CDR3 is TGCAGCGTCAGGGGGGGGCGCGGCCACGAGCAGTACCTC. This sequence encodes CSVRGGRGHEQYL.

The J gene is TRBJ1-5, the V gene TRBV7-9, with D possibly matching TRBD1 (5 bases). Germline V gene sequence: CDR1 SEHNR, CDR2 FQNEAQ (reference sequence). The CDR3 consists of 17 residues. Trimming removed 1 base at V and 0 bases at J, with 13 bases between. CDR3 nucleotides: TGTGCCAGCAGCTTAGAGGGATGGGGGTATAGCAATCAGCCCCAGCATTTT. This translates into CASSLEGWGYSNQPQHF.

V gene TRBV13 combines with J gene TRBJ2-7; 16 nucleotides line up with TRBD2. The CDR3 has 19 residues. Germline V lookup: CDR1 PRHDT, CDR2 FYEKMQ (reference sequence). V was clipped by 4 bases and J by 6 bases; unmatched bases: 15. The CDR3 loop is CASSSRGLAGGVVSREQYF. CDR3 nucleotides: TGTGCCAGCAGCTCCAGGGGACTAGCGGGAGGGGTGGTCTCGCGCGAGCAGTACTTC.

J is TRBJ2-7 and V is TRBV7-9; the D is unclear. CDR1 is SEHNR, CDR2 FQNEAQ, per germline (reference sequence). The CDR3 is 12 residues long. Trimming cost V 5 bases and J 0 bases, with 5 bases left between them. This CDR3 is CASSASSYEQYF. Written as DNA, the CDR3 is TGTGCCAGCAGCGCCAGCTCCTACGAGCAGTACTTC.

This clonotype has a handful of counts. The genes are TRBV6-6 and TRBJ1-1; D gene uncertain. There are 13 residues in the CDR3. V dropped 5 bases and J dropped 5 bases, with 12 bases sitting between them. Germline lookup yields CDR1 MNHNY and CDR2 SVGAGI (reference sequence). The CDR3 region is CASSTGPRTEAFF. CDR3 nucleotide sequence: TGTGCCAGCAGTACCGGCCCGCGGACTGAAGCTTTCTTT.

This clonotype has more than one count but fewer than ten. The chain employs TRBV4-1 and TRBJ1-1, with a possible D match to TRBD1 (5 bases). In germline, CDR1 is MGHRA, CDR2 YSYEKL. The V gene lost 2 bases and the J gene lost 1 base, with 8 bases spanning the gap. The CDR3 covers 14 residues. Here the CDR3 DNA reads TGCGCCAGCAGCCAAAAAACAGGGAACACTGAAGCTTTCTTT. It specifies CASSQKTGNTEAFF.

This clonotype was detected ten times or more. The V call is TRBV20-1, the J call TRBJ1-1; D gene ambiguous. Trimming cost V 1 base and J 1 base, with 4 bases left between them. Germline V gene lookup returns CDR1 DFQATT and CDR2 SNEGSKA (reference sequence). This CDR3 region has 12 residues. This CDR3 is CSARGGNTEAFF. The CDR3 coding sequence is TGCAGTGCTAGAGGGGGGAACACTGAAGCTTTCTTT.

This clonotype has a handful of counts. The chain carries TRBV7-2 and TRBJ2-7; D remains ambiguous. The CDR3 has 14 amino acids. Per germline, CDR1 SGHTA and CDR2 FQGNSA. V was clipped by 1 base and J by 0 bases, with 7 bases between them. DNA for the CDR3: TGTGCCAGCAGCTTAGATGGCCCCTCCTACGAGCAGTACTTC. Translating it yields CASSLDGPSYEQYF.

The V gene is TRBV7-2, the J gene TRBJ1-2; 9 bases match TRBD1. V lost 5 bases to trimming and J lost 3 bases; unmatched junction nucleotides: 13. Per germline, CDR1 SGHTA and CDR2 FQGNSA. CDR3 size: 17 residues. CDR3 sequence reads: CASSRGTGQGRHYGYTF. CDR3 nucleotides: TGTGCCAGCAGCCGGGGGACTGGACAGGGGAGACACTATGGCTACACCTTC. Complete variable domain (other parts from reference TRBV7-2 and TRBJ1-2): GAGVSQSPSNKVTEKGKDVELRCDPISGHTALYWYRQSLGQGLEFLIYFQGNSAPDKSGLPSDRFSAERTGGSVSTLTIQRTQQEDSAVYLCASSRGTGQGRHYGYTFGSGTRLTVV.

This rearrangement joins TRBV9 to TRBJ1-2; D call uncertain. V lost 4 bases, J lost 0 bases, and 10 bases lay in between. The germline V gene encodes CDR1 SGDLS and CDR2 YYNGEE. This CDR3 spans 14 amino acids. The CDR3 sequence: CASSISGTNYGYTF. The CDR3 region has the DNA TGTGCCAGCAGCATATCCGGGACTAACTATGGCTACACCTTC.

This clonotype has at least ten counts. CDR3: CAGYKNTEAFF. As DNA, the CDR3 is TGTGCCGGCTACAAGAACACTGAAGCTTTCTTT. The chain combines TRBV12-3 or TRBV12-4 with TRBJ1-1; D remains ambiguous. The germline V and J ends were trimmed by 11 bases and 1 base, with 8 bases remaining between them. This CDR3 has 11 amino acids.

The CDR3 region is CASSSRTGGNTEAFF. The CDR3 DNA sequence: TGTGCCAGCAGCTCCAGGACAGGGGGGAACACTGAAGCTTTCTTT. The rearrangement uses TRBV9 and TRBJ1-1, with 10 bases aligning to TRBD1. The CDR3 covers 15 residues. Germline values: CDR1 SGDLS, CDR2 YYNGEE. V was pared by 4 bases and J by 1 base, with 4 bases of the junction left unmatched.

The chain couples TRBV10-3 to TRBJ2-5; TRBD2 aligns across 10 bases. CDR3 length: 14 amino acids. Trimming at V came to 8 bases and at J to 0 bases, leaving 3 bases not matched to a gene. CDR1 ENHRY and CDR2 SYGVKD come from the germline V gene. CDR3 region: CAIGGLANQETQYF. DNA of the CDR3: TGTGCCATCGGGGGACTAGCGAACCAAGAGACCCAGTACTTC.

This rearrangement joins TRBV7-9 to TRBJ2-2, with D hard to call. CDR1 is SEHNR and CDR2 is FQNEAQ in the germline V gene (reference sequence). The length of the CDR3 is 14 residues. V was clipped by 1 base and J by 4 bases, with 7 bases between them. The CDR3 is CASSLDILTGELFF. The CDR3 DNA reads as TGTGCCAGCAGCTTAGACATACTCACCGGGGAGCTGTTTTTT.

This clonotype was recorded only once. The chain joins TRBV24-1 to TRBJ2-2; D call uncertain. Germline assignment: CDR1 KGHDR and CDR2 SFDVKD. The CDR3 totals 12 residues. V lost 4 bases and J 4 bases, leaving 3 bases between the germline ends. The CDR3 sequence is CATSETTGELFF. CDR3 nucleotide sequence: TGTGCCACCAGTGAAACCACCGGGGAGCTGTTTTTT.

Details on this clonotype: A clone one base away is much larger, so this may be a read error. V gene TRBV20-1 combines with J gene TRBJ2-7, with a weak D call TRBD1 (6 bases). From germline, CDR1 is DFQATT and CDR2 SNEGSKA (reference sequence). V was clipped by 4 bases and J by 2 bases, with 9 bases between them. The CDR3 is 12 amino acids. CDR3 amino acids: CSANRDPYEQYF. The CDR3 DNA reads as TGCAGTGCTAACAGGGACCCCTACGAGCAGTACTTC.

This clonotype was seen more than once but under ten times. V gene TRBV20-1 combines with J gene TRBJ1-1; D not resolved. The CDR3 runs to 14 residues. The germline CDR1 and CDR2 sequences are DFQATT and SNEGSKA (reference sequence). Between the trimmed V and J ends, which lost 0 bases and 5 bases, there was a span of 13 bases. In nucleotides, the CDR3 is TGCAGTGCTAGAGATGGTAAGGCGTTAACTGAAGCTTTCTTT. Encoded protein: CSARDGKALTEAFF.

The V and J genes are TRBV5-4 and TRBJ1-1, with D possibly being TRBD1 (5 bases). CDR1 is SGHNT and CDR2 is YYREEE in the germline V gene (reference sequence). The V end was cut by 2 bases, the J end by 4 bases, with 12 bases between. The CDR3 totals 14 residues. CDR3 sequence: CASSLDRGSTEAFF. The CDR3 coding sequence is TGTGCCAGCAGCTTAGATCGGGGGAGCACTGAAGCTTTCTTT.

The chain has TRBV19 and TRBJ1-1; 7 bases are shared with TRBD1. The CDR3 contains 14 residues. V lost 5 bases and J lost 1; bases outside the gene matches: 4. From germline, CDR1 is LNHDA and CDR2 SQIVND (reference sequence). Written as DNA, the CDR3 is TGTGCCAGTAGTGCGACAGGGCCGAACACTGAAGCTTTCTTT. Translation: CASSATGPNTEAFF.

The chain carries TRBV6-5 and TRBJ1-6; D is ambiguous. V was trimmed by 7 bases and J by 6 bases, leaving 10 bases between them. This CDR3 region has 13 residues. Germline V gives CDR1 MNHEY, CDR2 SVGAGI. This CDR3 reads CASTQGSNSPLHF. DNA of the CDR3: TGTGCCAGCACCCAAGGGAGTAATTCACCCCTCCACTTT.

The rearrangement links TRBV5-1 to TRBJ1-1; 8 bases map to TRBD1. This CDR3 is built from 16 residues. The ends lost 1 base at V and 4 bases at J; junction bases unmatched: 9. CDR1 and CDR2 (germline): SGHRS, YFSETQ. CDR3 residues: CASSLPTTGEGTEAFF. The CDR3 bases are TGCGCCAGCAGCTTGCCAACGACAGGGGAAGGCACTGAAGCTTTCTTT.

Points on this clonotype: One end of the junction is discordant with germline, which a read error may explain. The gene calls are TRBV20-1 and TRBJ2-5, with a tentative D call TRBD2 (6 bases). The germline CDR1 and CDR2 sequences are DFQATT and SNEGSKA (reference sequence). The CDR3 runs to 15 residues. In DNA form, the CDR3 reads TGCAGAGCTACCCGGGACTTACGTTCCCAAGAGACCCAGTACTTC. It translates to CRATRDLRSQETQYF.

This clonotype was recorded many times. The gene calls are TRBV29-1 and TRBJ1-1, with D unresolved. Germline CDR1 reads SQVTM; CDR2 reads ANQGSEA. Trimming took off 4 bases at V and 3 bases at J, with 12 bases between the two ends. The CDR3 extends over 13 amino acids. CDR3 coding DNA: TGCAGCGTTGTGCGGGGAATAGACACTGAAGCTTTCTTT. The encoded protein is CSVVRGIDTEAFF.

This clonotype was recorded only once. The V and J genes are TRBV7-6 and TRBJ2-2; possible D gene TRBD2, 6 bases. The CDR3 has 14 residues. CDR1 is SGHVS, CDR2 FNYEAQ, per germline. Trimming stripped 2 bases from V and 6 bases from J, with 10 bases between. The CDR3 region is CASSLIREAGELFF. Written as DNA, the CDR3 is TGTGCCAGCAGCTTAATCAGGGAGGCCGGGGAGCTGTTTTTT.